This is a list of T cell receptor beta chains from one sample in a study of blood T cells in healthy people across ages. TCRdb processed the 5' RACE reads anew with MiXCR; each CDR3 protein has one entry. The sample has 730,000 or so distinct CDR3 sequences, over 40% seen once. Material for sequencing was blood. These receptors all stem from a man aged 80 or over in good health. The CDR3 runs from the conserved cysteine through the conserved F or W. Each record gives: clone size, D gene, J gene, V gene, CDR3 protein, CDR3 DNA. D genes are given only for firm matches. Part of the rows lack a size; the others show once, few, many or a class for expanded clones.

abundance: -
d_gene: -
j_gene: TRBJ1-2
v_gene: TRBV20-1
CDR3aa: CSARVLTENYGYTF
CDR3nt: TGCAGTGCTAGAGTATTGACGGAGAACTATGGCTACACCTTC

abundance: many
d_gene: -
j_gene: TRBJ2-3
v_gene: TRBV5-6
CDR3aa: CASSFDSGITTDTQYF
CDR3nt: TGTGCCAGCAGTTTCGATAGCGGTATAACCACAGATACGCAGTATTTT

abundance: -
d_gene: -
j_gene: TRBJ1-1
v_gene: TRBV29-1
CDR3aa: CSVVLEPNTEAFF
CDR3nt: TGCAGCGTTGTTCTGGAGCCGAACACTGAAGCTTTCTTT

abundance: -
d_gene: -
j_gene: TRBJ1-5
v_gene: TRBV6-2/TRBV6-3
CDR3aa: CASSYPGSQPQHF
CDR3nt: TGTGCCAGCAGTTATCCGGGCTCTCAGCCCCAGCATTTT

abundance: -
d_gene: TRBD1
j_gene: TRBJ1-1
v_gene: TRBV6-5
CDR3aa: CASSLGDRRNTEAFF
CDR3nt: TGTGCCAGCAGTTTGGGGGACAGGAGGAACACTGAAGCTTTCTTT

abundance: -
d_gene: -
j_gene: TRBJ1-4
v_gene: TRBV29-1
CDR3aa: CSVGVEDWNEKLFF
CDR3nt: TGCAGCGTTGGTGTTGAGGACTGGAATGAAAAACTGTTTTTT

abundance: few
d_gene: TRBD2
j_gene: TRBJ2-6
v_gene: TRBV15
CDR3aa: CATRELAAPSSGANVLTF
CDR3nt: TGTGCCACCAGAGAGCTAGCGGCACCCAGCTCTGGGGCCAACGTCCTGACTTTC

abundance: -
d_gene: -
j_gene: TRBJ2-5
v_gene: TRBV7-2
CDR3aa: CASSFPQVKQYF
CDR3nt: TGTGCCAGCAGCTTTCCCCAAGTGAAGCAGTACTTC

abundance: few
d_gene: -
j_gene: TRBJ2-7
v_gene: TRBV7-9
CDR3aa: CASSTGFDEQYF
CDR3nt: TGTGCCAGCAGCACCGGATTTGACGAGCAGTACTTC

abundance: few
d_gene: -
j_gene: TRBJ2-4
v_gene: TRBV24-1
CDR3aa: CATSDAAGGNKNIQYF
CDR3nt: TGTGCCACCAGTGATGCCGCAGGGGGGAACAAAAACATTCAGTACTTC

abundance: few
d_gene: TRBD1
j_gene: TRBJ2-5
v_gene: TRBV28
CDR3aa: CASRPGGFKETQYF
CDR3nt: TGTGCCAGCAGACCAGGGGGCTTTAAGGAGACCCAGTACTTC

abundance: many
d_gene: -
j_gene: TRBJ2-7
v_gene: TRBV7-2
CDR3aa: CASSFRGGSSYEQYF
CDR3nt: TGTGCCAGCAGCTTCAGGGGCGGGAGCTCCTACGAGCAGTACTTC

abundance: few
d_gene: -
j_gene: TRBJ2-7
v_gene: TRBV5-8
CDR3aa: CASSFRRVSYEQYF
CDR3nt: TGTGCCAGCAGCTTTCGGAGGGTCTCCTACGAGCAGTACTTC

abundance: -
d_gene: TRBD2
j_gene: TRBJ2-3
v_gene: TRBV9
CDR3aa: CASSVSTSGAVRADTQYF
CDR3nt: TGTGCCAGCAGCGTCTCGACTAGCGGGGCTGTTCGGGCAGATACGCAGTATTTT

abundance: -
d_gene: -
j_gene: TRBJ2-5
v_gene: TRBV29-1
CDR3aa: CSGNRERETQYF
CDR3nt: TGCAGCGGGAACAGGGAGCGGGAGACCCAGTACTTC

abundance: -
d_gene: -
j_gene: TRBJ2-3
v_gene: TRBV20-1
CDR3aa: CSAPHGGADTQYF
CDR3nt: TGCAGTGCTCCCCACGGCGGAGCAGATACGCAGTATTTT

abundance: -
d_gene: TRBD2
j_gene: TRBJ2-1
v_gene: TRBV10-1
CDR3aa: CASSESLLAGDSYNEQFF
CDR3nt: TGCGCCAGCAGTGAGTCCCTGCTAGCGGGAGACTCCTACAATGAGCAGTTCTTC

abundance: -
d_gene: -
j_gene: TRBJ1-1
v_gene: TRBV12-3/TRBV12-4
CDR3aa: CASSLSWEAEAFF
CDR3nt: TGTGCCAGCAGTTTAAGTTGGGAAGCTGAAGCTTTCTTT

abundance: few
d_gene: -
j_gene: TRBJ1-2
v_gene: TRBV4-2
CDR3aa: CASSQGGADFRYTF
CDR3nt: TGTGCCAGCAGCCAAGGGGGGGCAGATTTTCGCTACACCTTC

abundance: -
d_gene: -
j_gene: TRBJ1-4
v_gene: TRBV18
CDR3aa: CASSPTATNEKLFF
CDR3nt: TGTGCCAGCTCACCAACGGCAACTAATGAAAAACTGTTTTTT

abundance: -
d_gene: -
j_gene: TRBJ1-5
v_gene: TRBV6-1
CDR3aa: CASSEGGGPYTPQHF
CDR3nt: TGTGCCAGCAGTGAAGGGGGGGGCCCCTACACTCCCCAGCATTTT

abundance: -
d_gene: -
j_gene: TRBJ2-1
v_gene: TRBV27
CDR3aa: CASLKGQPRSYNEQFF
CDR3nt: TGTGCCAGCCTCAAAGGACAGCCCCGCTCCTACAATGAGCAGTTCTTC

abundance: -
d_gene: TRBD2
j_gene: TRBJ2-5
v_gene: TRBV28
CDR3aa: CASSFAGGFIETQYF
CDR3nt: TGTGCCAGCAGTTTCGCGGGAGGGTTTATCGAGACCCAGTACTTC

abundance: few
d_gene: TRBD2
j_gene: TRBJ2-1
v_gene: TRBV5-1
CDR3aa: CASMLAGGSYNEQFF
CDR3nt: TGCGCCAGCATGCTAGCGGGAGGCTCCTACAATGAGCAGTTCTTC

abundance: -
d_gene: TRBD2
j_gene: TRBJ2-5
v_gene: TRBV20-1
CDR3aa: CSAIGHVSGELKETQYF
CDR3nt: TGCAGTGCGATAGGGCACGTTAGCGGGGAGCTAAAAGAGACCCAGTACTTC

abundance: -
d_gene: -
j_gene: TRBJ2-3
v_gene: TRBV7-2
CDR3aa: CASSQRLGERAQYF
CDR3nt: TGTGCCAGCAGCCAAAGACTAGGGGAGAGGGCGCAGTATTTT

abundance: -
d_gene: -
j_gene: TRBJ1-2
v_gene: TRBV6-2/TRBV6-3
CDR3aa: CASSYSRGGYTF
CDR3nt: TGTGCCAGCAGTTACTCACGGGGCGGCTACACCTTC

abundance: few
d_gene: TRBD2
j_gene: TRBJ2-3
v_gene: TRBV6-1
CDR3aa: CANGPGGADTQYF
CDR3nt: TGTGCCAACGGTCCGGGGGGGGCAGATACGCAGTATTTT

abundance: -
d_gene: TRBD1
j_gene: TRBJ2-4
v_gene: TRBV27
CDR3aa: CASRPGTVNIQYF
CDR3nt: TGTGCCAGCAGACCCGGGACAGTAAACATTCAGTACTTC

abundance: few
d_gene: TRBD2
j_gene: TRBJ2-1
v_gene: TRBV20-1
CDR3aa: CSVTTSGRDGGQFF
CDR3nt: TGCAGTGTCACGACTAGCGGGAGGGACGGGGGGCAGTTCTTC

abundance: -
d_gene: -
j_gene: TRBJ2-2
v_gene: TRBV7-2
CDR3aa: CASSPRSPYSRVNTGELFF
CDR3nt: TGTGCCAGCAGCCCCCGATCGCCCTACTCGCGGGTGAACACCGGGGAGCTGTTTTTT

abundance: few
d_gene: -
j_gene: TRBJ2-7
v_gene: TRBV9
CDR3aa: CASSVGGADSYEQYF
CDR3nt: TGTGCCAGCAGCGTAGGCGGGGCCGATTCCTACGAGCAGTACTTC

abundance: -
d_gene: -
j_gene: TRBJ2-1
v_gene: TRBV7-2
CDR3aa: CASSSLHNEQFF
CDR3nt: TGTGCCAGCAGCTCGTTGCATAATGAGCAGTTCTTC

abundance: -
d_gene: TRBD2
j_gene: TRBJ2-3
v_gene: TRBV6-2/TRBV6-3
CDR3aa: CASSRHTSSGASTDTQYF
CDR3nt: TGTGCCAGCAGCCGCCATACGTCTAGCGGGGCTAGCACAGATACGCAGTATTTT

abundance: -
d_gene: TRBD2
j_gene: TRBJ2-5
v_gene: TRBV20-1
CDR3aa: CSASVLTGGIGQETQYF
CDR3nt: TGCAGTGCTAGTGTCCTAACGGGGGGGATCGGGCAAGAGACCCAGTACTTC

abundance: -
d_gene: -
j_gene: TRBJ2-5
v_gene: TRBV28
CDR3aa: CASSLLPAAQETQYF
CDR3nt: TGTGCCAGCAGTTTATTGCCGGCAGCACAAGAGACCCAGTACTTC

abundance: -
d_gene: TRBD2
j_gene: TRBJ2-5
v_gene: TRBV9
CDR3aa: CAFKTGGAIQETQYF
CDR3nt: TGTGCCTTTAAAACGGGAGGGGCTATCCAAGAGACCCAGTACTTC

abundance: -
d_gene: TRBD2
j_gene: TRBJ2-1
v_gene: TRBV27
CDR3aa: CASSLGTSGVYERFF
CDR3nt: TGTGCCAGCAGTTTAGGGACTAGCGGGGTCTATGAGCGGTTCTTC

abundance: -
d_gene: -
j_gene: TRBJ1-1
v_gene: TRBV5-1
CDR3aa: CASSLAPTGVITEAFF
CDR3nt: TGCGCCAGCAGCTTGGCGCCCACAGGAGTAATAACTGAAGCTTTCTTT

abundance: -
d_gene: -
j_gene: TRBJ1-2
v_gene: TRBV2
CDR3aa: CASSARGSNYGYTF
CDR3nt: TGTGCCAGCAGTGCCCGGGGCTCGAACTATGGCTACACCTTC